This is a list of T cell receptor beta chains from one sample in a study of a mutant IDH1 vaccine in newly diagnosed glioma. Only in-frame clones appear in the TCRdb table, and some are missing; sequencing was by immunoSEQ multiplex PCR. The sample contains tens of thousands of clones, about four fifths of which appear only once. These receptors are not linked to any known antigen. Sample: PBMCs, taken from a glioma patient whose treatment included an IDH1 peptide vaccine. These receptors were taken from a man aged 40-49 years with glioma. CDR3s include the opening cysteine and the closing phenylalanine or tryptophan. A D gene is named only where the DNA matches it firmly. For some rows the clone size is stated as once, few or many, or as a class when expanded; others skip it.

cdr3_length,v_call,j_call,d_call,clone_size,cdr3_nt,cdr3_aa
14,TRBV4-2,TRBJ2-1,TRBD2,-,TGTGCCAGCAGCCTGACTAGCGGGAGGAATGAGCAGTTCTTC,CASSLTSGRNEQFF
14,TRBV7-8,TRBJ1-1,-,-,TGTGCCAGCAGCACGGGACATTTGAACACTGAAGCTTTCTTT,CASSTGHLNTEAFF
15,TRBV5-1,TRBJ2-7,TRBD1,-,TGCGCCAGCAGCCCTGGTCCGGGACAGGGGACCGAGCAGTACTTC,CASSPGPGQGTEQYF
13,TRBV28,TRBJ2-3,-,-,TGTGCCAGCAGTTTAGTGACCCCTAATACGCAGTATTTT,CASSLVTPNTQYF
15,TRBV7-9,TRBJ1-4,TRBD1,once,TGTGCCAGCAGCTTGGGACAGACCTCTAATGAAAAACTGTTTTTT,CASSLGQTSNEKLFF
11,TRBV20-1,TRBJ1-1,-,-,TGCAGTGCCACAGACATCCACCTAGCTTTCTTT,CSATDIHLAFF
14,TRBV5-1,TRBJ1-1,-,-,TGCGCCAGCAGCTTGGGTATTGGAAACACTGAAGCTTTCTTT,CASSLGIGNTEAFF
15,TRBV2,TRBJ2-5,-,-,TGTGCCAGCGGTGCCGGGGCTCTACTGGGAGAGACCCAGTACTTC,CASGAGALLGETQYF
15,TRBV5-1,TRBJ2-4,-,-,TGCGCCAGCAGCTTGGGGGCAGGGTCCAAAAACATTCAGTACTTC,CASSLGAGSKNIQYF
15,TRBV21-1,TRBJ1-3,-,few,TGTGCCAGCAGCAAACCGACCAGGGTTAGAAACACCATATATTTT,CASSKPTRVRNTIYF
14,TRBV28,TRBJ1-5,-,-,TGTGCCAGCAGCCACCCCCATGTGTATCAGCCCCAGCATTTT,CASSHPHVYQPQHF
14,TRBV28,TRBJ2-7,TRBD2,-,TGTGCCAGCAGTTTTAGCGGGAGCATTTACGAGCAGTACTTC,CASSFSGSIYEQYF
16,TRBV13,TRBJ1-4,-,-,TGTGCCAGCAGCTTTGGTTCGGACGCAACTAATGAAAAACTGTTTTTT,CASSFGSDATNEKLFF
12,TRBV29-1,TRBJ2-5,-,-,TGCAGCGTGGATGAGGTAAAAGAGACCCAGTACTTC,CSVDEVKETQYF
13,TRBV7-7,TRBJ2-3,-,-,TGTGCTAGCAGCTTAGACCGCGAGGGCATGCAGTATTTT,CASSLDREGMQYF
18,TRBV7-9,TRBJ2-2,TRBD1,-,TGTGCCAGCAGCTTAGACCGACTGGGACAGACTTCCACCGGGGAGCTGTTTTTT,CASSLDRLGQTSTGELFF
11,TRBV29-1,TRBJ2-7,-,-,TGCAGCGTTGGGCAATCCTACGAGCAGTACTTC,CSVGQSYEQYF
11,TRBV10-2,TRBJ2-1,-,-,TGCGCCAGCAAGGGGGGCTATGAGCAGTTCTTC,CASKGGYEQFF
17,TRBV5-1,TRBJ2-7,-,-,TGCGCCAGCAGCTTGAAGACAGGCCGGGCCAATTACGGCGAGCAGTACTTC,CASSLKTGRANYGEQYF
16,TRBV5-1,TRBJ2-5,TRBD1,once,TGCGCCAGCTTCGCCGGGACAGGGGCGTTTCAAGAGACCCAGTACTTC,CASFAGTGAFQETQYF
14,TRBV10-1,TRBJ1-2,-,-,TGCGCCAGCAGTGAGTCTTCGGGGCCGGATGGCTACACCTTC,CASSESSGPDGYTF
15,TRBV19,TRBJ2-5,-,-,TGTGCCAGTAGTATTGTTTCAGGGAACCAAGAGACCCAGTACTTC,CASSIVSGNQETQYF
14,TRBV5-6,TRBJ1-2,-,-,TGTGCCAGCAGTTACACGGAGATAAACTATGGCTACACCTTC,CASSYTEINYGYTF
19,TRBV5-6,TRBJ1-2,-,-,TGTGCCAGCAGCTTCTTCTCCACCGTGGACCAACCGTGGCAGAGGGGCTACACCTTC,CASSFFSTVDQPWQRGYTF
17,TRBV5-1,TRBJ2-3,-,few,TGCGCCAGCAGCTTGGCGCTTGGGGCGGGGAACACAGATACGCAGTATTTT,CASSLALGAGNTDTQYF
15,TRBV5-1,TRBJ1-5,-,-,TGCGCCAGCAGCTTATCCTCCGGGAGCAATCAGCCCCAGCATTTT,CASSLSSGSNQPQHF
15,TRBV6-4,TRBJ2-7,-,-,TGTGCCAGCAGTGTTAAGGCAGGGAACTCCTACGAGCAGTACTTC,CASSVKAGNSYEQYF
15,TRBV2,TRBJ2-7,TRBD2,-,TGTGCCAGCAGTGAAGGGCTAGCGGGAGGGTACGAGCAGTACTTC,CASSEGLAGGYEQYF
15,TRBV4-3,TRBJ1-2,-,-,TGCGCCAGCAGCCAAGTTGCAGGGGAGAACTATGGCTACACCTTC,CASSQVAGENYGYTF
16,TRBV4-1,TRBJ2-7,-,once,TGCGCCAGCAGCCAAGGGGCCGAACAGGACTATTACGAGCAGTACTTC,CASSQGAEQDYYEQYF
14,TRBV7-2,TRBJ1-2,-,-,TGTGCCAGCAGCTTAGGTTTGGCAGGGAATGGCTACACCTTC,CASSLGLAGNGYTF
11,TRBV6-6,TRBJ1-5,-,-,TGTGCCAGCAGTTTCGGTCAGCCCCAGCATTTT,CASSFGQPQHF
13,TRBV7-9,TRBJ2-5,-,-,TGTGCCAGCAGCGGAGGATCCGGGGAGACCCAGTACTTC,CASSGGSGETQYF
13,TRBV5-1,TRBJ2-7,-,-,TGCGCCAGCAGCCTCGGGGACTGGGACGAGCAGTACTTC,CASSLGDWDEQYF
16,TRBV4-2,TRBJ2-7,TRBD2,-,TGTGCCAGCAGCCGGGGGGTAGCGGGAGGGAACTACGAGCAGTACTTC,CASSRGVAGGNYEQYF
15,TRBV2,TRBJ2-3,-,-,TGTGCCAGCACCGTACCGACAGGTTTCACAGATACGCAGTATTTT,CASTVPTGFTDTQYF
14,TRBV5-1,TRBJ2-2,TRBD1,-,TGCGCCAGCGCAGGGACAGGGGGCACCGGGGAGCTGTTTTTT,CASAGTGGTGELFF
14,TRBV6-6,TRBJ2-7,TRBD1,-,TGTGCCAGCAGTTATCAGGGGGCTACCTACGAGCAGTACTTC,CASSYQGATYEQYF
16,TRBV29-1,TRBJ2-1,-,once,TGCAGCGTTCCAGGTGTCCTTGGGGGCTCCTACAATGAGCAGTTCTTC,CSVPGVLGGSYNEQFF
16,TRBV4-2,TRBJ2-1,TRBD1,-,TGTGCCAGCAGCCAAGAGACAGGGGGCTCCTACAATGAGCAGTTCTTC,CASSQETGGSYNEQFF
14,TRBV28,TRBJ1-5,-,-,TGTGCCAGCAGTTTAGGGGGAGCTCATCAGCCCCAGCATTTT,CASSLGGAHQPQHF
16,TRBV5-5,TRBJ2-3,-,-,TGTGCCAGCAGCTTCATGGCTTCAGGGACACAAAATACGCAGTATTTT,CASSFMASGTQNTQYF
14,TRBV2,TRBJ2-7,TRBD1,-,TGTGCCAGCAGCCAACAGGGGAACGGGTACGAGCAGTACTTC,CASSQQGNGYEQYF
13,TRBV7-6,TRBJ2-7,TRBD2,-,TGTGCCAGCAGCGCCGGGACTAGCTACGAGCAGTACTTC,CASSAGTSYEQYF
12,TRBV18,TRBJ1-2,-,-,TGTGCCAGCTCGCTCCAACCCCGTGGCTACACCTTC,CASSLQPRGYTF
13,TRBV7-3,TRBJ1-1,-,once,TGTGCCAGCAGCTTAAATAAGCTAACTGAAGCTTTCTTT,CASSLNKLTEAFF
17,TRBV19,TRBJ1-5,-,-,TGTGCCAGTAGTAGCTACTTAGCAGCGAATAGCAATCAGCCCCAGCATTTT,CASSSYLAANSNQPQHF
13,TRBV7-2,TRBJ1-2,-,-,TGTGCCAGCAGCTTAACCCAGGGGAATGGCTACACCTTC,CASSLTQGNGYTF
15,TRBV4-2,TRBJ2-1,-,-,TGTGCCAGCAGCCAATTTACTAGTTCCTACAATGAGCAGTTCTTC,CASSQFTSSYNEQFF
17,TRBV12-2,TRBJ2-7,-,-,TGTGCAAGTCGCCAACCGGGACAGGGATCCCTTCCCTACGAGCAGTACTTC,CASRQPGQGSLPYEQYF
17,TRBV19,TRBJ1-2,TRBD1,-,TGTGCCAGTAGTATCCCGGGACAGGGGGCGATTAATAATGGCTACACCTTC,CASSIPGQGAINNGYTF
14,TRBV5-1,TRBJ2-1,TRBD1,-,TGCGCCAGCAGCAAACGACAGGGACGGGATGAGCAGTTCTTC,CASSKRQGRDEQFF
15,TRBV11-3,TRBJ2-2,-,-,TGTGCCAGCAGCCCCCTGACGGGTACTACCGGGGAGCTGTTTTTT,CASSPLTGTTGELFF
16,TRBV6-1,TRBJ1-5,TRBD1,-,TGTGCCAGCAGTCAAGGGGTGGCAGGGGGAAATCAGCCCCAGCATTTT,CASSQGVAGGNQPQHF
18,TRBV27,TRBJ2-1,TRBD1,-,TGTGCCAGCAGTTCCCGGACAGGGGGATCGATCTCCTACAATGAGCAGTTCTTC,CASSSRTGGSISYNEQFF